The entry that follows covers one T cell receptor (beta chain) sequence. Its matching antigen is unknown. Researchers ran the PCR with 60 Vbeta and 13 Jbeta primers. TCRdb keeps only in-frame clones here, not all; method: immunoSEQ multiplex PCR. The sample includes about 120,000 clones, roughly 70% of them seen just once. This sample was included in a study of cytomegalovirus exposure and HLA in healthy donors. Whole-study results and caveats: A few CMV-associated chains proved CMV antigen-specific in vitro. It was likely that a cluster of highly shared sequence variants was a sequencing artifact. Most TCR sequences were uncommon, yet certain public TCRs appeared in many donors. Cytomegalovirus association was listed for about 160 TCR beta chains.

CDR3 length equals 15 residues. With 5 bases removed from V and 0 bases from J, the gap between germline ends came to 10 bases. Per the germline V gene, CDR1 is PRHDT and CDR2 is FYEKMQ (reference sequence). The sequencing sample was made of PBMCs. This receptor was identified in a woman in her 40s in good health and CMV-seronegative. The V and J genes are TRBV13 and TRBJ1-4; D not resolved. The CDR3 bases are TGTGCCAGCAGCGCGAAACAGCCAACTAATGAAAAACTGTTTTTT. This gives the protein CASSAKQPTNEKLFF.